The rows below give T cell receptor beta chains drawn from one sample of a study of shared clonotypes between healthy human individuals. The method was immunoSEQ multiplex PCR; TCRdb's version includes in-frame clones alone and lacks a portion of them. The table lists around 370,000 clones, 96% of them singletons. The sequenced sample was memory CD8+ T cells sorted from blood. The receptors stem from a man aged 30 to 39 in good health. Each CDR3 is given with its conserved first and last residue. Fields, in order: D gene, J gene, V gene, clone size, CDR3 protein, CDR3 DNA. The D gene is left open where the match is weak. Size is stated for part of the rows, as once, few or many counts, or as a class when the clone is expanded.

>TRBD2|TRBJ2-7|TRBV11-2|-
CASTKRREASGDLYEQYF
TGTGCCAGCACCAAACGAAGAGAGGCTAGCGGGGATCTTTACGAGCAGTACTTC
>-|TRBJ2-2|TRBV7-2|-
CASSLALKKALAGELFF
TGTGCCAGCAGCTTAGCGCTTAAGAAGGCGCTTGCCGGGGAGCTGTTTTTT
>-|TRBJ2-7|TRBV6-1|-
CASSEFRGYEQYF
TGTGCCAGCAGTGAATTCAGGGGCTACGAGCAGTACTTC
>TRBD2|TRBJ2-2|TRBV5-1|-
CASSFTGLAGVNTGELFF
TGCGCCAGCAGCTTTACTGGACTAGCGGGAGTTAACACCGGGGAGCTGTTTTTT
>TRBD2|TRBJ2-1|TRBV10-3|-
CAISDSGTFNEQFF
TGTGCCATCAGTGATAGCGGGACTTTCAATGAGCAGTTCTTC
>-|TRBJ1-1|TRBV28|-
CASRPPPRGSEAFF
TGTGCCAGCAGACCCCCCCCCAGGGGCTCTGAAGCTTTCTTT
>TRBD1|TRBJ1-2|TRBV28|-
CASSLLWLTEVQGANGYTF
TGTGCCAGCAGTTTATTATGGCTTACGGAAGTACAGGGGGCTAATGGCTACACCTTC
>-|TRBJ1-1|TRBV29-1|once
CSVEGSNTEAFF
TGCAGCGTTGAAGGTTCGAACACTGAAGCTTTCTTT
>-|TRBJ2-1|TRBV6-1|-
CASKVRDSRNEQFF
TGTGCCAGCAAGGTGCGGGACTCCAGAAATGAGCAGTTCTTC
>TRBD2|TRBJ2-1|TRBV4-1|-
CASSHPGTSAYNEQFF
TGCGCCAGCAGCCACCCCGGGACTAGCGCCTACAATGAGCAGTTCTTC
>-|TRBJ2-3|TRBV4-2|-
CASSQAGDTQYF
TGTGCCAGCAGCCAAGCGGGAGATACGCAGTATTTT
>TRBD2|TRBJ2-1|TRBV4-1|-
CASSLAGGSYNEQFF
TGCGCCAGCAGCCTAGCGGGAGGGAGCTACAATGAGCAGTTCTTC
>-|TRBJ1-1|TRBV5-3|-
CASSPVFSNTEAFF
TGTGCCAGCAGCCCCGTTTTTTCGAACACTGAAGCTTTCTTT
>-|TRBJ1-1|TRBV19|-
CASSPGSTEAFF
TGTGCCAGTAGTCCTGGGAGCACTGAAGCTTTCTTT
>TRBD2|TRBJ2-1|TRBV2|-
CASVPGAGGYNEQFF
TGTGCCAGCGTCCCCGGGGCGGGGGGATACAATGAGCAGTTCTTC
>-|TRBJ2-2|TRBV27|-
CASSLSGVPGELFF
TGTGCCAGCAGTTTATCGGGGGTCCCCGGGGAGCTGTTTTTT
>-|TRBJ2-7|TRBV19|-
CASSMGETYEQYF
TGTGCCAGTAGTATGGGGGAAACCTACGAGCAGTACTTC
>TRBD1|TRBJ2-3|TRBV5-1|-
CASSGQGTDTQYF
TGCGCCAGCAGCGGACAGGGGACAGATACGCAGTATTTT
>-|TRBJ2-5|TRBV7-2|once
CASSGGDRSQETQYF
TGTGCCAGCAGCGGGGGGGACAGATCTCAAGAGACCCAGTACTTC
>-|TRBJ2-2|TRBV7-9|few
CASSSYRVTGELFF
TGTGCCAGCAGCTCGTACAGGGTCACCGGGGAGCTGTTTTTT
>-|TRBJ2-3|TRBV18|once
CASSPVDTQYF
TGTGCCAGCTCACCCGTAGATACGCAGTATTTT
>-|TRBJ2-7|TRBV9|-
CASSVESYEQYF
TGTGCCAGCAGCGTAGAGTCCTACGAGCAGTACTTC
>-|TRBJ2-1|TRBV7-2|-
CASSSNKAVHSSYNEQFF
TGTGCCAGCAGCTCTAATAAAGCGGTCCATAGCTCCTACAATGAGCAGTTCTTC
>-|TRBJ1-1|TRBV2|few
CASSEIVTEAFF
TGTGCCAGCAGTGAAATTGTCACTGAAGCTTTCTTT
>-|TRBJ2-3|TRBV30|-
CAWSHADTQYF
TGTGCCTGGAGTCACGCAGATACGCAGTATTTT
>TRBD2|TRBJ2-5|TRBV7-6|-
CASSFSGSLETQYF
TGTGCCAGCAGCTTTAGCGGGAGTCTAGAGACCCAGTACTTC